This T cell receptor beta chain was documented in a study of Ad26.COV2.S vaccination and SARS-CoV-2 variants. The CDR3 runs 14 residues. Germline V lookup: CDR1 SEHNR, CDR2 FQNEAQ (reference sequence). Deletions cut 3 bases from V and 0 bases from J, with 8 bases between. Treatment in this sample: roughly 18 received Ad26.COV2.S at low or high dose, single or two shots; roughly five received placebo; per-sample allocation not given. Following the first vaccine or placebo injection, samples were taken on day 63. SARS-CoV-2 spike from the Wuhan strain was encoded by the vaccine, an Ad26 vector. Assay: immunoSEQ multiplex PCR; the TCRdb copy retains only in-frame clones and omits some. The sample records roughly 330,000 clones, roughly 90% being singletons.

This receptor was identified in a person between 18 and 59 years old who received the Ad26.COV2.S COVID-19 vaccine or a placebo. The sample in question was peripheral blood, obtained in a trial of Ad26.COV2.S vaccine versus placebo. The V gene is TRBV7-9, the J gene TRBJ1-1, with D unclear. CDR3 region: CASSLGILNTEAFF. CDR3 nucleotides: TGTGCCAGCAGCTTGGGGATTTTGAACACTGAAGCTTTCTTT.